Each of the 28 T cell receptor beta chains below was sequenced from the same sample in a study of CD8+CD57+ T cells in acquired aplastic anemia listed by TCRdb under 2018. The sequencer was an Illumina HiSeq 2000. Genomic DNA was used as template for profiling of TCR beta VDJ combinations and CDR3 sequences. In-frame beta chains were kept once TCRdb had trimmed the public reads at Q25 with fastp and called clones with MiXCR. CDR3 protein duplicates are merged, each entry listing the most common genes and DNA. The sample records about 160,000 distinct CDR3 sequences, roughly 45% of which are singletons. The ten largest clonotypes hold 0.8% to 1.1% of the sample. Sequencing was done on a sample of sorted CD4+, CD8+, or CD8+CD57+ T cells (not recorded which) from PBMCs. Receptor source: a human donor in good health.

The table lists this clonotype with many counts. The V gene is TRBV20-1, the J gene TRBJ2-4; 7 bases map to TRBD2. CDR3 length: 15 amino acids. V lost 5 bases and J lost 0; bases outside the gene matches: 7. CDR1 is DFQATT, CDR2 SNEGSKA, per germline (reference sequence). The CDR3 DNA sequence: TGCAGTGCTCTAAGCGGGGTGGGAGCCAAAAACATTCAGTACTTC. Amino acids: CSALSGVGAKNIQYF.

The chain employs TRBV24-1 and TRBJ2-1; D possibly uses TRBD1 or TRBD2 (5 bases each). Germline loops: CDR1 KGHDR, CDR2 SFDVKD. There are 15 residues in the CDR3. The V end was cut by 4 bases, the J end by 4 bases, with 13 bases between. The chain's CDR3 is CATSESGTAYNEQFF. The CDR3 DNA reads as TGTGCCACCAGTGAATCCGGGACGGCATACAATGAGCAGTTCTTC.

The rearrangement joins TRBV7-6 to TRBJ2-7; TRBD1 agrees at 9 bases. CDR3 length equals 14 residues. Germline V gene sequence: CDR1 SGHVS, CDR2 FNYEAQ. Losses at the gene ends were 4 bases for V and 6 bases for J; bases not matched to a gene: 7. The CDR3 sequence: CASSSGQGGFEQYF. CDR3 sequence (DNA): TGTGCCAGCAGCTCGGGACAGGGCGGGTTCGAGCAGTACTTC.

The chain carries TRBV20-1 and TRBJ2-7; 14 bases fit TRBD2. This CDR3 region has 14 residues. The J segment lost 1 base and the V segment lost 8 bases, leaving 4 bases of the junction unmatched. Germline V gene data show CDR1 as DFQATT and CDR2 as SNEGSKA (reference sequence). CDR3 amino acids: CSTGLAGGSYEQYF. DNA for the CDR3: TGCAGTACCGGACTAGCGGGAGGTTCCTACGAGCAGTACTTC.

This clonotype was recorded many times. The V and J genes are TRBV7-3 and TRBJ2-6; possible D gene TRBD1, 6 bases. Trimming shortened V by 4 bases and J by 3 bases, and 16 bases separated the two germline ends. The CDR3 extends over 17 amino acids. The germline V gene has CDR1 SGHTA and CDR2 FQGTGA. CDR3 loop: CASSSTRGSGGANVLTF. The DNA for the CDR3 is TGTGCCAGCAGCTCAACCAGGGGATCCGGTGGGGCCAACGTCCTGACTTTC.

The rearrangement joins TRBV19 to TRBJ2-1; TRBD1 agrees at 8 bases. CDR1 LNHDA and CDR2 SQIVND come from the germline V gene (reference sequence). CDR3 length: 14 residues. J gave up 8 bases and V 1 base, and 4 bases lay outside the gene matches. This CDR3 is CASSIGTGIYEQFF. The CDR3 DNA follows: TGTGCCAGTAGTATAGGGACAGGGATTTATGAGCAGTTCTTC.

At least ten counts were recorded for this clonotype. The V and J genes are TRBV7-9 and TRBJ1-1; no clear D. CDR1 and CDR2 (germline): SEHNR, FQNEAQ (reference sequence). V was cut by 5 bases and J by 11 bases, with 12 bases left in between. CDR3 length equals 11 residues. The CDR3 here is CASSLFQGAFF. The CDR3 DNA sequence: TGTGCCAGCAGCCTTTTCCAAGGCGCTTTCTTT.

At least ten counts were recorded for this clonotype. J is TRBJ1-5 and V is TRBV7-2, with unresolved D. Germline V CDR1 and CDR2: SGHTA, FQGNSA. The CDR3 runs to 13 residues. V lost 5 bases and J 0 bases, leaving 5 bases between the germline ends. The CDR3 loop is CASSTNSNQPQHF. The CDR3 nucleotides read TGTGCCAGCAGCACAAATAGCAATCAGCCCCAGCATTTT.

Ten or more counts support this clonotype. V gene TRBV4-3 combines with J gene TRBJ1-2, with 7 bases that match TRBD1. Germline lookup yields CDR1 LGHNA and CDR2 YSLEER. This CDR3 comprises 15 residues. The J segment lost 5 bases and the V segment lost 0 bases, leaving 6 bases of the junction unmatched. The CDR3 loop is CASSQDRTGKYGYTF. CDR3 in DNA: TGCGCCAGCAGCCAAGACCGGACAGGAAAATATGGCTACACCTTC.

The chain is built from TRBV5-8 and TRBJ2-1, with 11 positions matching TRBD2. V lost 3 bases to trimming and J lost 7 bases; unmatched junction nucleotides: 3. The germline CDR1 and CDR2 sequences are SGHTS and YDEGEE. The CDR3 is 14 residues long. CDR3 nucleotide sequence: TGTGCCAGCAGCTCGACTAGCGGGATAAATGAGCAGTTCTTC. Protein: CASSSTSGINEQFF.

V is TRBV6-6 and J is TRBJ2-7, with unresolved D. CDR1 and CDR2 (germline): MNHNY, SVGAGI (reference sequence). Trimming pared 4 bases from V and 7 bases from J, leaving 14 bases between. The CDR3 is 13 amino acids. CDR3 DNA: TGTGCCAGCAGTTTTTCCGAGACTGGAGAGCAGTACTTC. It is translated as CASSFSETGEQYF.

This clonotype turned up a few times. The chain combines TRBV10-3 with TRBJ1-2; no firm D call. The germline CDR1 and CDR2 sequences are ENHRY and SYGVKD. This CDR3 comprises 12 residues. Trimming left V 2 bases short and J 3 bases short, with 4 bases between. This chain's CDR3 is CAISEADYGYTF. The CDR3 DNA follows: TGTGCCATCAGTGAGGCGGACTATGGCTACACCTTC.

This clonotype was picked up a small number of times. The chain has TRBV27 and TRBJ1-2, with D uncertain. The length of the CDR3 is 13 residues. The ends were cut back, 6 bases at V and 4 bases at J, with 12 bases in the middle. The germline gives CDR1 MNHEY, CDR2 SMNVEV (reference sequence). DNA of the CDR3: TGTGCCAGCAGAGAACCGGGAATCTATGGCTACACCTTC. Translated: CASREPGIYGYTF.

CDR3 bases: TGTGCCAGTAGTAAGGCAGGAATGATGGACACTGAAGCTTTCTTT. This gives the protein CASSKAGMMDTEAFF. V is TRBV19 and J is TRBJ1-1; no reliable D call. Trimming stripped 4 bases from V and 3 bases from J, with 15 bases between. The CDR3 covers 15 residues. Germline V lookup: CDR1 LNHDA, CDR2 SQIVND (reference sequence).

This chain joins TRBV7-2 and TRBJ2-2; D call uncertain. CDR1 is SGHTA and CDR2 is FQGNSA in the germline V gene. There are 14 residues in the CDR3. Trimming pared 4 bases from V and 1 base from J, leaving 7 bases between. CDR3 nucleotide sequence: TGTGCCAGCAGCTCTTCGGTGAACACCGGGGAGCTGTTTTTT. This sequence encodes CASSSSVNTGELFF.

The chain employs TRBV20-1 and TRBJ2-1; 12 bases are shared with TRBD2. The germline V gene has CDR1 DFQATT and CDR2 SNEGSKA (reference sequence). The CDR3 contains 15 residues. With 1 base clipped from V and 7 bases from J, the junction kept 5 bases outside the gene matches. In nucleotides, the CDR3 is TGCAGTGCTAGAGGACTAGCGGGAGCACAGAATGAGCAGTTCTTC. Residues: CSARGLAGAQNEQFF.

The chain uses TRBV6-1 and TRBJ2-1; D is unclear. This CDR3 has 13 amino acids. Germline CDR1 is MNHNS and CDR2 is SASEGT. The CDR3 DNA reads as TGTGCAACCACTTCTCCCTCCTACAATGAGCAGTTCTTC. Translated: CATTSPSYNEQFF.

The table lists this clonotype with many counts. This chain uses TRBV14 with TRBJ2-2; possibly TRBD2 for D (5 bases). The V gene lost 0 bases and the J gene lost 3 bases, with 14 bases spanning the gap. CDR3 length: 17 amino acids. Per germline, CDR1 SGHDN and CDR2 FVKESK. The CDR3 is CASSQDRQRAYTGELFF. In DNA form, the CDR3 reads TGTGCCAGCAGCCAAGACCGTCAGAGGGCTTACACCGGGGAGCTGTTTTTT.

The chain couples TRBV10-3 to TRBJ2-7; perhaps D is TRBD1 or TRBD2 (7 bases each). V was cut by 4 bases and J by 5 bases, with 15 bases left in between. Germline CDR1 reads ENHRY; CDR2 reads SYGVKD. This CDR3 has 14 amino acids. CDR3 DNA sequence: TGTGCCATCAGTGGGCAGGGGGGGGCCGACGAGCAGTACTTC. It translates to CAISGQGGADEQYF.

The gene calls are TRBV29-1 and TRBJ2-1; D remains unclear. Trimming took off 3 bases at V and 6 bases at J, with 3 bases between the two ends. This CDR3 comprises 10 residues. CDR1 SQVTM and CDR2 ANQGSEA come from the germline V gene. CDR3 nucleotides: TGCAGCGTTGAGCGCAATGAGCAGTTCTTC. It codes for CSVERNEQFF.

This clonotype has a count of ten or more. The chain links TRBV30 to TRBJ1-6, with TRBD1 matching 9 bases. The CDR3 length is 13 residues. The V and J ends lost 8 bases and 5 bases, in that order; junction bases with no gene match: 4. The germline V gene has CDR1 GTSNPN and CDR2 SVGIG (reference sequence). The CDR3 DNA is TGTGCCGGCCGGACAGGGGATAATTCACCCCTCCACTTT. This translates into CAGRTGDNSPLHF.

The chain's CDR3 is CASSSRGAETQYF. Written as DNA, the CDR3 is TGTGCCAGCAGCTCCCGGGGCGCGGAGACCCAGTACTTC. V and J are TRBV7-3 and TRBJ2-5; D may match TRBD1 or TRBD2 (5 bases each). The CDR3 totals 13 residues. The V end lost 4 bases, the J end lost 5 bases, and 11 bases lay between the germline ends. Germline lookup yields CDR1 SGHTA and CDR2 FQGTGA.

This clonotype was seen only once. V is TRBV14 and J is TRBJ1-6, with D tentatively TRBD1 (5 bases). V lost 0 bases, J lost 6 bases, and 6 bases lay in between. Germline V gives CDR1 SGHDN, CDR2 FVKESK. The CDR3 contains 14 residues. As DNA, the CDR3 is TGTGCCAGCAGCCAAGACGGGGGTAATTCACCCCTCCACTTT. Protein sequence: CASSQDGGNSPLHF.

The genes are TRBV6-1 and TRBJ1-4, with D uncertain. The CDR3 is 15 residues long. CDR1 is MNHNS and CDR2 is SASEGT in the germline V gene. V was trimmed by 6 bases and J by 0 bases, leaving 11 bases between them. The CDR3, as DNA: TGTGCCAGCAGCCTTGTGGGGACAACTAATGAAAAACTGTTTTTT. It translates to CASSLVGTTNEKLFF.

The chain couples TRBV11-2 to TRBJ2-3, with 11 positions matching TRBD2. V lost 6 bases, J lost 2 bases, and 7 bases stayed unmatched. Germline loops: CDR1 SGHAT, CDR2 FQNNGV. The CDR3 is made up of 16 amino acids. The CDR3 coding sequence is TGTGCCAGCAGAAACAAGACTAGCGGGGTCACAGATACGCAGTATTTT. It translates to CASRNKTSGVTDTQYF.

This clonotype was seen a handful of times. The chain joins TRBV6-4 to TRBJ2-1; the match to TRBD1 covers 8 bases. The CDR3 covers 15 residues. After removal of 5 bases from V and 0 bases from J, the junction contained 3 bases not matched to a gene. CDR1 MRHNA and CDR2 SNTAGT come from the germline V gene. CDR3: CASSQTGGSYNEQFF. The CDR3 bases are TGTGCCAGCAGTCAAACAGGGGGCTCCTACAATGAGCAGTTCTTC.

The rearrangement links TRBV14 to TRBJ2-5, with TRBD2 matching over 7 bases. With V trimmed by 4 bases and J by 5 bases, 10 bases remained unmatched. The CDR3 extends over 15 amino acids. CDR1 and CDR2 from the germline V gene are SGHDN and FVKESK. The CDR3 loop is CASSRKGREWETQYF. CDR3 coding DNA: TGTGCCAGCAGCCGAAAAGGGCGGGAGTGGGAGACCCAGTACTTC.

Note on this clonotype: With a much larger clone just one base away, this may be a read error. The J gene is TRBJ2-2, the V gene TRBV11-2; D is undetermined. The CDR3 runs to 16 residues. Germline values: CDR1 SGHAT, CDR2 FQNNGV. CDR3: CARSLNLITGSGELFF. Written as DNA, the CDR3 is TGTGCCAGGAGCTTAAACCTAATCACTGGTTCCGGGGAGCTGTTTTTT.